The TCR beta chain described here comes from a study of spatial heterogeneity in lung cancer. Overall study findings and caveats: Whereas they appeared in blood less at follow-up, ubiquitous expanded tumor TCRs appeared there more at resection.

Time point: sample taken at primary tumor resection. Tumor, nontumor lung or frozen PBMC supplied whole RNA, sequenced without sorting. A total of over 70 untreated early-stage non-small cell lung cancer patients served as donors. The study tagged each TCR cDNA molecule with a unique molecular identifier. Using its own MiXCR run on the 5' RACE reads, TCRdb lists one record per CDR3 protein. There are 20,000 to 25,000 distinct CDR3 sequences in the sample; 6.9% occur only once, and 13% to 15% lies in the top ten. As to this clonotype: Its antigen is not identified.

This CDR3 has 14 amino acids. CDR1 and CDR2 (germline): LGHDT, YNNKEL (reference sequence). V shed 5 bases, J shed 0 bases, and the junction held 3 bases outside the gene matches. This sequence was found in a male donor with early-stage non-small cell lung cancer. V and J are TRBV3-1 and TRBJ1-1; 7 bases are shared with TRBD1. The sample consisted of PBMCs, taken at surgery. This CDR3 is CASSSGTVNTEAFF. DNA of the CDR3: TGTGCCAGCAGCAGCGGGACAGTGAACACTGAAGCTTTCTTT.